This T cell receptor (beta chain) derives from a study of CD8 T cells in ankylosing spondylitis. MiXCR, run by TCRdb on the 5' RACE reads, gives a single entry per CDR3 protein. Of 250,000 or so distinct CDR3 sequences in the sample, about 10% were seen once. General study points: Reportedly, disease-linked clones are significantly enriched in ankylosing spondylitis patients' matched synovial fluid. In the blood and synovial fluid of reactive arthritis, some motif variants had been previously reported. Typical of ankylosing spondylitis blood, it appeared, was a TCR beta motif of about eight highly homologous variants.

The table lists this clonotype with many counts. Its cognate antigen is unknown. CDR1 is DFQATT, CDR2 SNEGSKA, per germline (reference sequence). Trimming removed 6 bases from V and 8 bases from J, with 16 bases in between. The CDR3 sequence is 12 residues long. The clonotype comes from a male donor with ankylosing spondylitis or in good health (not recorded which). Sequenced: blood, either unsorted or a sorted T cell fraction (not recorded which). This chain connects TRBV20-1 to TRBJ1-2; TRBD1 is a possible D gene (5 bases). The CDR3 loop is CSARQPPGGYTF. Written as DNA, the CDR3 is TGCAGTGCCCGACAGCCCCCTGGGGGCTACACCTTC.